Sequencing of this TCR beta chain was carried out in a study of blood T cell repertoires in COVID-19. Authors' data handling: Scientists estimated how many nucleated cells there were by amplifying reference gene primers. The repertoire was sequenced with immunoSEQ multiplex PCR; TCRdb's copy has only in-frame clones and lacks some. The DNA was the basis for D and trimming; V, J and clone size are from that table. The sample carries some 180,000 clones, roughly 80% recorded once. V trimming: 1 base; J trimming: 4 bases; junction bases outside the gene matches: 6. The CDR3 contains 15 residues. Looked up from germline, CDR1 is SGHNT and CDR2 is YYREEE (reference sequence).

The V call is TRBV5-4, the J call TRBJ2-5; TRBD1 agrees at 8 bases. Specimen: peripheral blood. This receptor was obtained from a man aged 55 to 70 with acute or convalescent COVID-19. The CDR3 nucleotides read TGTGCCAGCAGCTTGACAGGGGGTAAGGGAGAGACCCAGTACTTC. This translates into CASSLTGGKGETQYF.